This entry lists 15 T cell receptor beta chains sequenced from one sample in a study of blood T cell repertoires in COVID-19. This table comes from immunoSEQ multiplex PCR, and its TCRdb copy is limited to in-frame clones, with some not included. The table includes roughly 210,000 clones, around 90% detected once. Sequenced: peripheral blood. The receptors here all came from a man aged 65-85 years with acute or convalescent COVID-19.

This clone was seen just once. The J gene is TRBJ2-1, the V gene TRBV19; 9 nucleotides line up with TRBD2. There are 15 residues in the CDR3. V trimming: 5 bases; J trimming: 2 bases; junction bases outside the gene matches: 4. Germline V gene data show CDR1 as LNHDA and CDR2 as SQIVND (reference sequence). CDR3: CASSSQRGAYNEQFF. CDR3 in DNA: TGTGCCAGTAGTTCCCAGCGGGGGGCCTACAATGAGCAGTTCTTC.

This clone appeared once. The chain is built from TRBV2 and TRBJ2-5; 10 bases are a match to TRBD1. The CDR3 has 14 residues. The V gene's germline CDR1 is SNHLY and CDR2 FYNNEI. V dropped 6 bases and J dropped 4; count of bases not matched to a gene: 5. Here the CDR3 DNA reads TGTGCCAGCAGAGACCGGACAGGGGGAGAGACCCAGTACTTC. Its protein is CASRDRTGGETQYF.

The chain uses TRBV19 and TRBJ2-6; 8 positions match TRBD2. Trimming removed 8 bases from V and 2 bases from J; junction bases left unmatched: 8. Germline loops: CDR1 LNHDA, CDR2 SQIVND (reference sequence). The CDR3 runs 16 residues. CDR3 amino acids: CASRPGGGTGANVLTF. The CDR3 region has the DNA TGTGCCAGTCGCCCGGGGGGGGGCACTGGGGCCAACGTCCTGACTTTC. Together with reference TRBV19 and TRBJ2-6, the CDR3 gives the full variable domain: DGGITQSPKYLFRKEGQNVTLSCEQNLNHDAMYWYRQDPGQGLRLIYYSQIVNDFQKGDIAEGYSVSREKKESFPLTVTSAQKNPTAFYLCASRPGGGTGANVLTFGAGSRLTVL.

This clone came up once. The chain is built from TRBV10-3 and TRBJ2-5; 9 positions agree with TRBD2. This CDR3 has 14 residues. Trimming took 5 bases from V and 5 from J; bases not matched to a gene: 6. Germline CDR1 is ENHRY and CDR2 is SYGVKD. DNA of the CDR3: TGTGCCATCAGTACTAGCGGGTATACGGAGACCCAGTACTTC. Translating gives CAISTSGYTETQYF.

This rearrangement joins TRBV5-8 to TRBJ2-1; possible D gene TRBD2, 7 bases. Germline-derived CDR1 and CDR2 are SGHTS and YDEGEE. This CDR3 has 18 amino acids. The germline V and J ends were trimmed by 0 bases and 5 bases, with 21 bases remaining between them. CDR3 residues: CASSLAIGWGGPDNEQFF. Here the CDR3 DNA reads TGTGCCAGCAGCTTGGCTATAGGTTGGGGGGGGCCTGACAATGAGCAGTTCTTC.

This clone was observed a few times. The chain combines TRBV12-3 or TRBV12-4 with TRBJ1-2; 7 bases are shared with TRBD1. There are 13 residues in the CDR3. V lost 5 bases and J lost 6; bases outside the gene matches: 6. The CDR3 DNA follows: TGTGCCAGCAGTGAAAGGACAGGTGATGGCTACACCTTC. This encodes CASSERTGDGYTF.

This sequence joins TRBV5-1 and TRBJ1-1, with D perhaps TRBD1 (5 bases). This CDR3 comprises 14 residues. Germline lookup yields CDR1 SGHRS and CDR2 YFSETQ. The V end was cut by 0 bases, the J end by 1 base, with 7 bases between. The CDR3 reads CASSLGQQNTEAFF. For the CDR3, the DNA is TGCGCCAGCAGCTTGGGACAGCAGAACACTGAAGCTTTCTTT.

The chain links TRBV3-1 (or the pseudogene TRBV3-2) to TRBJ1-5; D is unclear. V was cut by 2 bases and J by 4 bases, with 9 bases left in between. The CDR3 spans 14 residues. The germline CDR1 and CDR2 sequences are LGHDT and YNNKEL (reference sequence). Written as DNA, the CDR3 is TGTGCCAGCAGCCAATCCGAACAGAATCAGCCCCAGCATTTT. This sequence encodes CASSQSEQNQPQHF.

DNA for the CDR3: TGCAGTGCTAGTGTCAGCTCCTACAATGAGCAGTTCTTC. It encodes CSASVSSYNEQFF. The rearrangement joins TRBV20-1 to TRBJ2-1; no clear D gene. Germline CDR1 DFQATT, CDR2 SNEGSKA (reference sequence). The CDR3 is 13 residues long. Between the trimmed V and J ends, which lost 3 bases and 0 bases, there was a span of 6 bases.

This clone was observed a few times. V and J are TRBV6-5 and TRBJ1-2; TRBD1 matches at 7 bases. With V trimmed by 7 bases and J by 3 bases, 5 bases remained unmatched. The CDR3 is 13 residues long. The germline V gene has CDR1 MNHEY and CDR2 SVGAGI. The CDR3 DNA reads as TGTGCCAGCATTCTAGACAGGGACTATGGCTACACCTTC. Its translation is CASILDRDYGYTF.

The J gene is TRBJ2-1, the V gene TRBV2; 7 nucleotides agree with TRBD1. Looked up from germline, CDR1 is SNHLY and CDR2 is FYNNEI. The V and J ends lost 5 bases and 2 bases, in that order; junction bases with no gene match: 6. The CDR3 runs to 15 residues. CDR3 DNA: TGTGCCAGCAGTCCTGGACAGGTTACCTACAATGAGCAGTTCTTC. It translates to CASSPGQVTYNEQFF.

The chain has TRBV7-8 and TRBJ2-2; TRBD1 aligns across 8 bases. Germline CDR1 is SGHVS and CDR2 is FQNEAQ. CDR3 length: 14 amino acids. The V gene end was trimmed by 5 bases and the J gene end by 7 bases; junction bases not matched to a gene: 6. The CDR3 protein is CASSISGGNGELFF. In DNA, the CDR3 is TGTGCCAGCAGCATCTCAGGGGGCAACGGGGAGCTGTTTTTT.

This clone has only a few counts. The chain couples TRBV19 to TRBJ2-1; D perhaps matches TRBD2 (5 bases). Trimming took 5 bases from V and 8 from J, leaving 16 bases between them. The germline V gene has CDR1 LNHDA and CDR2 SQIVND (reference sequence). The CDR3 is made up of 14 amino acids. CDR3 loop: CASSSLLAADEQFF. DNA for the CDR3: TGTGCCAGTAGTTCCCTTCTAGCAGCAGATGAGCAGTTCTTC.

CDR3: CASSLTGYSPLHF. The CDR3 nucleotides are TGCGCCAGCAGCTTGACAGGGTATTCACCCCTCCACTTT. V is TRBV5-1 and J is TRBJ1-6; D might be TRBD1 (6 bases). The CDR3 consists of 13 residues. Trimming took off 1 base at V and 8 bases at J, with 7 bases between the two ends. Germline V gene data show CDR1 as SGHRS and CDR2 as YFSETQ.

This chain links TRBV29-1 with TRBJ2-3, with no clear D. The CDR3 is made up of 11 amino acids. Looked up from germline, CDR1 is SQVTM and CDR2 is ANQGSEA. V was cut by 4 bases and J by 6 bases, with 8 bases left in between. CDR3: CSVVLLDTQYF. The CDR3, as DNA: TGCAGCGTTGTATTATTGGATACGCAGTATTTT.